These 15 T cell receptor beta chains were sequenced from one sample in a study of blood T cell repertoires in COVID-19. Generated by immunoSEQ multiplex PCR, the TCRdb table keeps only in-frame clones and is missing some. The sample contains about 170,000 clones, around two thirds of which appear only once. The sample consisted of peripheral blood. These receptors were collected from a woman older than 75 with acute or convalescent COVID-19.

This clone was seen more than once but under ten times. The chain has TRBV6-5 and TRBJ1-2, with D possibly being TRBD1 (6 bases). This CDR3 is built from 13 residues. CDR1 is MNHEY, CDR2 SVGAGI, per germline. Trimming removed 5 bases at V and 2 bases at J, with 9 bases between. Here the CDR3 DNA reads TGTGCCAGCAGTCGGACAGAAAACTATGGCTACACCTTC. Translating it yields CASSRTENYGYTF.

The chain combines TRBV3-1 (or the pseudogene TRBV3-2) with TRBJ2-7, with a weak D call TRBD1 (5 bases). Trimming shortened V by 1 base and J by 3 bases, and 13 bases separated the two germline ends. There are 15 residues in the CDR3. CDR1 LGHDT and CDR2 YNNKEL come from the germline V gene (reference sequence). CDR3 coding DNA: TGTGCCAGCAGCCAAGGCCTGGGGCTCTACTACGAGCAGTACTTC. The encoded protein is CASSQGLGLYYEQYF.

DNA of the CDR3: TGTGCCAGCAGCGTCCCAGGGGGCTTTGCTTTCTTT. Its translation is CASSVPGGFAFF. The chain employs TRBV9 and TRBJ1-1; 8 nucleotides align to TRBD1. Per the germline V gene, CDR1 is SGDLS and CDR2 is YYNGEE. After removal of 2 bases from V and 11 bases from J, the junction contained 5 bases not matched to a gene. This CDR3 has 12 residues.

A few counts support this clone. This chain links TRBV3-1 (or the pseudogene TRBV3-2) with TRBJ1-4, with TRBD1 matching over 11 bases. V lost 1 base to trimming and J lost 5 bases; unmatched junction nucleotides: 3. Germline V gene sequence: CDR1 LGHDT, CDR2 YNNKEL (reference sequence). The CDR3 is made up of 16 amino acids. CDR3 sequence (DNA): TGTGCCAGCAGCCAAGCCCGGGACAGGGGGAATGAAAAACTGTTTTTT. It encodes CASSQARDRGNEKLFF.

The chain uses TRBV9 and TRBJ2-1; TRBD2 agrees at 8 bases. The trim removed 3 bases at V and 3 bases at J, leaving 5 bases unmatched. Germline assignment: CDR1 SGDLS and CDR2 YYNGEE. The CDR3 runs to 15 residues. CDR3 nucleotide sequence: TGTGCCAGCAGCGCAACTAGCGGAAACTACAATGAGCAGTTCTTC. The encoded protein is CASSATSGNYNEQFF. The whole variable domain, filled in from reference TRBV9 and TRBJ2-1, reads DSGVTQTPKHLITATGQRVTLRCSPRSGDLSVYWYQQSLDQGLQFLIQYYNGEERAKGNILERFSAQQFPDLHSELNLSSLELGDSALYFCASSATSGNYNEQFFGPGTRLTVL.

The chain uses TRBV28 and TRBJ1-5; weak D call: TRBD1 (5 bases). Trimming stripped 4 bases from V and 2 bases from J, with 21 bases between. The germline gives CDR1 MDHEN, CDR2 SYDVKM. CDR3 length: 18 amino acids. The CDR3 loop reads CASSSAAGTHNGNQPQHF. The CDR3 DNA is TGTGCCAGCAGTTCCGCCGCGGGGACGCATAATGGCAATCAGCCCCAGCATTTT.

The chain recombines TRBV7-2 with TRBJ1-1, with D possibly being TRBD1 (6 bases). CDR1 and CDR2 from the germline V gene are SGHTA and FQGNSA. Trimming removed 7 bases at V and 7 bases at J, with 13 bases between. The CDR3 loop spans 12 amino acids. The CDR3: CASTRTRGEAFF. The CDR3 nucleotides read TGTGCCAGCACCCGAACCAGGGGTGAAGCTTTCTTT.

This rearrangement joins TRBV10-3 to TRBJ1-1; 9 nucleotides match TRBD1. Germline CDR1 is ENHRY and CDR2 is SYGVKD. CDR3 length: 14 residues. V shed 10 bases and J 7 bases; nucleotides not matched to a gene: 13. This CDR3 is CATFPGQGVSEAFF. DNA for the CDR3: TGTGCCACCTTCCCGGGACAGGGTGTAAGTGAAGCTTTCTTT.

This clone has just one count. The chain joins TRBV6-2 or TRBV6-3 to TRBJ2-5; 8 bases are shared with TRBD2. V gave up 2 bases and J gave up 5 bases; unmatched junction bases: 16. Germline lookup yields CDR1 MNHEY and CDR2 SVGEGT. The CDR3 length is 18 residues. CDR3 amino acids: CASSYGVAGNLGLETQYF. In DNA, the CDR3 is TGTGCCAGCAGTTACGGGGTAGCGGGGAACCTGGGGTTGGAGACCCAGTACTTC.

The sample holds a few counts of this clone. The chain has TRBV28 and TRBJ2-7, with 7 bases that match TRBD2. This CDR3 has 14 residues. The V and J ends lost 5 bases and 2 bases, in that order; junction bases with no gene match: 6. CDR1 and CDR2 from the germline V gene are MDHEN and SYDVKM. CDR3 sequence reads: CASSPPGLTYEQYF. In nucleotides, the CDR3 is TGTGCCAGCAGTCCCCCGGGACTAACCTACGAGCAGTACTTC. Full variable domain (rest looked up from reference TRBV28 and TRBJ2-7): DVKVTQSSRYLVKRTGEKVFLECVQDMDHENMFWYRQDPGLGLRLIYFSYDVKMKEKGDIPEGYSVSREKKERFSLILESASTNQTSMYLCASSPPGLTYEQYFGPGTRLTVT.

The chain carries TRBV6-1 and TRBJ1-2, with a weak D call TRBD1 (5 bases). The V gene's germline CDR1 is MNHNS and CDR2 SASEGT. The V end was cut by 3 bases, the J end by 5 bases, with 10 bases between. This CDR3 spans 13 amino acids. The CDR3 reads CASSETAYYGYTF. In DNA form, the CDR3 reads TGTGCCAGCAGTGAGACAGCATATTATGGCTACACCTTC.

The gene calls are TRBV6-1 and TRBJ1-5, with a weak D call TRBD1 (6 bases). Germline V lookup: CDR1 MNHNS, CDR2 SASEGT. Trimming pared 1 base from V and 2 bases from J, leaving 9 bases between. The CDR3 has 15 amino acids. This chain's CDR3 is CASSEGWTGNQPQHF. In DNA, the CDR3 is TGTGCCAGCAGTGAAGGGTGGACAGGCAATCAGCCCCAGCATTTT.

The chain recombines TRBV27 with TRBJ2-7; TRBD1 matches at 7 bases. This CDR3 contains 18 residues. V shed 0 bases, J shed 1 base, and the junction held 12 bases outside the gene matches. Germline values: CDR1 MNHEY, CDR2 SMNVEV (reference sequence). CDR3 region: CASSLSIGTGAPSYEQYF. In DNA, the CDR3 is TGTGCCAGCAGTTTATCGATAGGAACAGGGGCCCCTTCCTACGAGCAGTACTTC.

This clone was observed a single time. The chain uses TRBV28 and TRBJ1-1; no clear D gene. The CDR3 totals 13 residues. The V gene lost 5 bases and the J gene lost 1 base, with 8 bases spanning the gap. Germline-derived CDR1 and CDR2 are MDHEN and SYDVKM. The CDR3 DNA sequence: TGTGCCAGCAGTCTGCCGGGGAACACTGAAGCTTTCTTT. It codes for CASSLPGNTEAFF.

This clone was seen a handful of times. The chain employs TRBV28 and TRBJ2-7; 7 bases match TRBD2. Germline values: CDR1 MDHEN, CDR2 SYDVKM. The trim removed 4 bases at V and 4 bases at J, leaving 4 bases unmatched. There are 13 residues in the CDR3. This CDR3 reads CASSWGGTYEQYF. In DNA form, the CDR3 reads TGTGCCAGCAGTTGGGGAGGGACGTACGAGCAGTACTTC.